This record covers a single TCR beta chain. The CDR3 contains 15 residues. Trimming cost V 4 bases and J 2 bases; bases outside gene matches: 3. CDR1 and CDR2 (germline): KGHDR, SFDVKD. The data stem from a study of blood T cell repertoires in COVID-19. Study overall: Researchers got acute and convalescent COVID-19 samples from the United States, Italy and Spain. From T cells, B-cell-depleted T cells, or PBMCs came the material, which was cDNA or gDNA.

Original analysis: Amplifying reference gene primers gave estimates of nucleated cell counts. Generated by immunoSEQ multiplex PCR, the TCRdb table keeps only in-frame clones and is missing some. V, J and clone size are taken as reported in that table, and D and trimming were inferred from the DNA itself. The table shows just under 350,000 clones, with more than 75% occurring only once. Sequenced sample: peripheral blood. V is TRBV24-1 and J is TRBJ2-3; 9 nucleotides align to TRBD1. The source is a woman between 18 and 29 years old who had recovered from COVID-19. The CDR3 sequence: CATSDWDRVTDTQYF. The CDR3 nucleotides are TGTGCCACCAGTGACTGGGACAGGGTCACAGATACGCAGTATTTT.